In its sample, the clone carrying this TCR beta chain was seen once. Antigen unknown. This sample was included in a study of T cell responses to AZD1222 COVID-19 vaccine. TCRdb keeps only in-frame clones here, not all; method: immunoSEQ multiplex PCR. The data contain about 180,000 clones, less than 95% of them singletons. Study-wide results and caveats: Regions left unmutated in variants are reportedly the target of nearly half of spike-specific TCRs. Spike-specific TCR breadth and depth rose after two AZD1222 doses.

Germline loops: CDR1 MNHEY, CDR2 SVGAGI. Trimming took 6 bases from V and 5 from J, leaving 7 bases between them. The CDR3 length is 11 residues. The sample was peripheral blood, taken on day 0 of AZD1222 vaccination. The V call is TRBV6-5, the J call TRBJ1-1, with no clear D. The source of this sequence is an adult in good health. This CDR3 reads CASSGGTEAFF. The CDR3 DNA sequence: TGTGCCAGCAGCGGAGGGACTGAAGCTTTCTTT.